Listed below are T cell receptor beta chains from one sample, sequenced in a study of blood T cell repertoires in COVID-19. TCRdb's table, derived via immunoSEQ multiplex PCR, lists solely in-frame clones and lacks some. Seen here are around 80,000 clones, roughly four fifths observed once, and the top ten hold approximately 8.7%. The sample taken for sequencing was peripheral blood. The receptors stem from a human donor in a cohort sampled during active COVID-19. Each CDR3 is given with its conserved first and last residue. D genes are given only for firm matches. Not every row has a clone size; where given, it reads once, few, many or a size class.

J | D | V | size | DNA | CDR3
TRBJ2-7 | TRBD1 | TRBV5-4 | - | TGTGCCAGCAGCCCTGAGGGGGACAGGGGGCCACACGAGCAGTACTTC | CASSPEGDRGPHEQYF
TRBJ2-1 | - | TRBV14 | - | TGTGCCAGCAGCCCGACCCGGCGGGGGCCGGGGAATGAGCAGTTCTTC | CASSPTRRGPGNEQFF
TRBJ1-5 | - | TRBV12-5 | few | TGTGCTAGTGGTTTGGTCCCAAATCAGCCCCAGCATTTT | CASGLVPNQPQHF
TRBJ2-3 | - | TRBV25-1 | - | TGTGCCAGCAGTGTCCTAGGAGGAACAGATACGCAGTATTTT | CASSVLGGTDTQYF
TRBJ2-3 | - | TRBV27 | - | TGTGCCAGCAGCCCCTCGGCAGATACGCAGTATTTT | CASSPSADTQYF
TRBJ1-2 | - | TRBV5-4 | - | TGTGCCAGCAGCTTGCAGGGAGGGGCGTATGGCTACACCTTC | CASSLQGGAYGYTF
TRBJ2-2 | - | TRBV7-9 | - | TGTGCCAGCAGCTTGGAGGGGCGAACCGGGGAGCTGTTTTTT | CASSLEGRTGELFF
TRBJ2-1 | - | TRBV7-9 | - | TGTGCCAGCAGCTTAGACCCGAGGAATGAGCAGTTCTTC | CASSLDPRNEQFF
TRBJ2-2 | - | TRBV5-4 | - | TGTGCCAGCAGCTTTTCTCAGATCACCGGGGAGCTGTTTTTT | CASSFSQITGELFF
TRBJ2-1 | - | TRBV30 | - | TGTGCCAGCTTAGGGCCCACAGGCAATGAGCAGTTCTTC | CASLGPTGNEQFF
TRBJ2-5 | - | TRBV6-5 | - | TGTGCCAGCAGTCAGGCACTAGGGGAGACCCAGTACTTC | CASSQALGETQYF
TRBJ2-6 | - | TRBV30 | once | TGTGCCTGGATAGAGGGGGGGACCCTCCTCTCTGGGGCCAACGTCCTGACTTTC | CAWIEGGTLLSGANVLTF
TRBJ2-1 | - | TRBV28 | few | TGTGCCAGCTCTAAACGGGCCCCGGACAGACCCGGAGACAATGAGCAGTTCTTC | CASSKRAPDRPGDNEQFF
TRBJ2-7 | TRBD1 | TRBV28 | - | TGTGCCAGCAGTTTACGGGACAGGGTCCTCTACGAGCAGTACTTC | CASSLRDRVLYEQYF
TRBJ2-2 | - | TRBV6-4 | few | TGTGCCAGCAGTGCGGGGACCGGGGAGCTGTTTTTT | CASSAGTGELFF
TRBJ1-1 | - | TRBV6-5 | - | TGTGCCAGCAGACAGGACACTGAAGCTTTCTTT | CASRQDTEAFF
TRBJ1-6 | TRBD1 | TRBV11-2 | - | TGTGCCAGCAGCTTAGGACAGGGGGCAAATTCACCCCTCCACTTT | CASSLGQGANSPLHF
TRBJ1-4 | - | TRBV30 | - | TGTGCCTGGAGTCAGACGGGTAATAATGAAAAACTGTTTTTT | CAWSQTGNNEKLFF
TRBJ2-7 | TRBD2 | TRBV18 | - | TGTGCCAGCTCACCAGGGACTAGCGGCGCCTACGAGCAGTACTTC | CASSPGTSGAYEQYF
TRBJ1-2 | TRBD1 | TRBV5-1 | - | TGCGCCAGCAGCTTACAGGGGGCCCGGGATGGCTACACCTTC | CASSLQGARDGYTF
TRBJ2-7 | - | TRBV4-1 | - | TGCGCCAGCAGCCAAGGGCTTCTCTACGAGCAGTACTTC | CASSQGLLYEQYF
TRBJ2-2 | TRBD2 | TRBV3-1/TRBV3-2 | - | TGTGCCAGCAGCCACCCCGGAATAGCGGGATTATTTTTCACCGGGGAGCTGTTTTTT | CASSHPGIAGLFFTGELFF
TRBJ2-7 | - | TRBV9 | few | TGTGCCAGCAGCGTAGATGAGAATCAGGCCTACGAGCAGTACTTC | CASSVDENQAYEQYF
TRBJ2-1 | - | TRBV29-1 | - | TGCAGCGTTGTTAGGGGATCCTCCTACAATGAGCAGTTCTTC | CSVVRGSSYNEQFF
TRBJ1-5 | TRBD1 | TRBV20-1 | - | TGCAGTGCTAGTCAGGGGGATAGCAATCAGCCCCAGCATTTT | CSASQGDSNQPQHF
TRBJ2-3 | - | TRBV9 | once | TGTGCCAGCAGCGTTGGGCCCCATGTGGATACGCAGTATTTT | CASSVGPHVDTQYF
TRBJ2-3 | - | TRBV9 | - | TGTGCCAGCAGCGTAGCTCCGGCAGGGTATGGGGATACGCAGTATTTT | CASSVAPAGYGDTQYF
TRBJ2-1 | TRBD2 | TRBV5-4 | - | TGTGCCAGCAGCTGGGAAAGACTAGCGGGAGGCGAGATCGACGAGCAGTTCTTC | CASSWERLAGGEIDEQFF
TRBJ1-1 | - | TRBV5-3 | once | TGTGCCAGGGACGATGGGGGGTGGGATGACACTGAAGCTTTCTTT | CARDDGGWDDTEAFF
TRBJ1-1 | - | TRBV28 | - | TGTGCCAGCAGGAGTCAGGTCGGTGGCACTGAAGCTTTCTTT | CASRSQVGGTEAFF
TRBJ1-6 | - | TRBV6-1 | - | TGTGCCAGCAGTGAGGCGGGGGAGGGGACATCACCCCTCCACTTT | CASSEAGEGTSPLHF
TRBJ1-4 | TRBD1 | TRBV5-4 | - | TGTGCCAGCAGCGTTGGGGGAGGAGGGGGCCATGAAAAACTGTTTTTT | CASSVGGGGGHEKLFF
TRBJ2-7 | - | TRBV18 | - | TGTGCCAGCTCACCCCAACGGGACATCTCCTACGAGCAGTACTTC | CASSPQRDISYEQYF
TRBJ1-3 | TRBD1 | TRBV29-1 | - | TGCAGCACAGCAGGGGGTAACTCTGGAAACACCATATATTTT | CSTAGGNSGNTIYF
TRBJ2-5 | - | TRBV7-9 | - | TGTGCCAGCCTCCCTGAGTGGCGGAACCAAGAGACCCAGTACTTC | CASLPEWRNQETQYF
TRBJ1-6 | TRBD1 | TRBV7-3 | few | TGTGCCAGCAGCGTCACAGGGGGAGGGGCACCCCTCCACTTT | CASSVTGGGAPLHF
TRBJ2-5 | TRBD2 | TRBV5-1 | - | TGCGCCAGCAGCTTGGGGGCTAGCGGGCAAGAGACCCAGTACTTC | CASSLGASGQETQYF
TRBJ1-5 | - | TRBV28 | - | TGTGCCAGCAGTTTTTGGGGGGGGAGGGGTGATCAGCCCCAGCATTTT | CASSFWGGRGDQPQHF
TRBJ2-7 | TRBD2 | TRBV30 | - | TGTGCCTGGAGGGCGTATACTAGCGGGGGATCTTACGAGCAGTACTTC | CAWRAYTSGGSYEQYF
TRBJ2-2 | - | TRBV28 | - | TGTGCCAGCAGAACAGGGCGTTCGAACACCGGGGAGCTGTTTTTT | CASRTGRSNTGELFF
TRBJ1-1 | - | TRBV28 | - | TGTGCCAGCAGCCCAACAGGGAGCACTGAAGCTTTCTTT | CASSPTGSTEAFF
TRBJ1-2 | TRBD1 | TRBV30 | - | TGTGCCGCTGAGGGGACAGGGGCTACTAACTATGGCTACACCTTC | CAAEGTGATNYGYTF
TRBJ2-3 | TRBD1 | TRBV27 | - | TGTGCCAGCAGTCCAGCCCCCTTTGAGGGGGCCGGTACGCAGTATTTT | CASSPAPFEGAGTQYF
TRBJ1-2 | - | TRBV28 | - | TGTGCCAGCAAAAGCCATACAGGGTACTATGGCTACACCTTC | CASKSHTGYYGYTF
TRBJ2-7 | TRBD1 | TRBV5-4 | - | TGTGCCAGCAGCCCCCGACAGGGCTCCTACGAGCAGTACTTC | CASSPRQGSYEQYF
TRBJ2-2 | TRBD1 | TRBV5-1 | - | TGCGCCAGCAGCCTATTACCCGGGACAGGTACCGGGGAGCTGTTTTTT | CASSLLPGTGTGELFF
TRBJ1-6 | - | TRBV18 | once | TGTGCCAGCTCACAGGCGGGGGCCCGGGGCTCACCCCTCCACTTT | CASSQAGARGSPLHF
TRBJ1-2 | - | TRBV27 | - | TGTGCCAGCAGTAGTCGCGGCTACCTCTATGGCTACACCTTC | CASSSRGYLYGYTF
TRBJ2-1 | - | TRBV6-2/TRBV6-3 | - | TGTGCCAGCAGTCCCACCCGGGGGGGAGGGGGCCATGAGCAGTTCTTC | CASSPTRGGGGHEQFF
TRBJ2-1 | TRBD1 | TRBV5-6 | once | TGTGCCAGCAGCTTTGGACAGGGCTACAATGAGCAGTTCTTC | CASSFGQGYNEQFF
TRBJ2-1 | - | TRBV7-2 | once | TGTGCCAGCAGCTTAGCGCGGGACTGGACTTACAATGAGCAGTTCTTC | CASSLARDWTYNEQFF
TRBJ1-6 | TRBD1 | TRBV7-9 | once | TGTGCCAGCAGCTCGCGACAGGGAGATAATTCACCCCTCCACTTT | CASSSRQGDNSPLHF
TRBJ2-5 | TRBD1 | TRBV5-1 | - | TGCGCCAGCAGCCCAAGTGGGACAGGGGGCCAAGAGACCCAGTACTTC | CASSPSGTGGQETQYF